This is a list of T cell receptor beta chains from one sample in a study of beta chain features in type 1 diabetes. Sequenced by immunoSEQ multiplex PCR; TCRdb stores in-frame clones only, minus some. The sample has approximately 37,000 clones, approximately 60% seen once. Sequenced sample: Tregs from blood. The receptors shown here come from a young woman in good health. CDR3s include the opening cysteine and the closing phenylalanine or tryptophan. D genes are given only for firm matches. Clone size appears in some rows only: once, few, many, or a class for an expanded clone.

.	TRBV4-3	.	TRBJ2-7	CASSQSRSGGEQYF	TGCGCCAGCAGCCAGTCTAGATCCGGAGGGGAGCAGTACTTC
.	TRBV11-3	.	TRBJ2-1	CASSLVVGGFEQFF	TGTGCCAGCAGCTTAGTCGTCGGAGGGTTTGAGCAGTTCTTC
.	TRBV27	TRBD1	TRBJ1-3	CASSRVRTGHDVGNTIYF	TGTGCCAGCAGCCGCGTAAGGACAGGCCACGACGTAGGAAACACCATATATTTT
.	TRBV19	TRBD1	TRBJ2-5	CATGTGLVETQYF	TGTGCCACGGGGACAGGTTTGGTGGAGACCCAGTACTTC
.	TRBV7-2	TRBD1	TRBJ1-5	CASSFLGTGFQPQHF	TGTGCCAGCAGCTTCCTCGGGACAGGGTTTCAGCCCCAGCATTTT
.	TRBV4-1	TRBD1	TRBJ1-4	CASSQDYRGTNEKLFF	TGCGCCAGCAGCCAAGATTACAGGGGCACTAATGAAAAACTGTTTTTT
.	TRBV6-5	.	TRBJ2-3	CASSTGNRDTDTQYF	TGTGCCAGCAGCACAGGAAACAGAGACACAGATACGCAGTATTTT
few	TRBV29-1	.	TRBJ1-2	CSVESDSYGYTF	TGCAGCGTTGAATCGGACAGCTATGGCTACACCTTC
.	TRBV29-1	.	TRBJ2-3	CSVGLGGVPSTDTQYF	TGCAGCGTTGGTTTAGGGGGAGTCCCTAGCACAGATACGCAGTATTTT
.	TRBV7-2	.	TRBJ2-2	CASSLMLSGYGELFF	TGTGCCAGCAGCTTAATGTTGAGTGGTTACGGGGAGCTGTTTTTT
.	TRBV29-1	TRBD2	TRBJ2-7	CSVRTSGSSYEQYF	TGCAGCGTTAGGACTAGCGGGAGTTCCTACGAGCAGTACTTC
.	TRBV6-5	.	TRBJ1-2	CASSYRRGYGYTF	TGTGCCAGCAGTTACCGGCGGGGCTATGGCTACACCTTC
once	TRBV7-2	.	TRBJ2-5	CASSSPGKTQYF	TGTGCCAGCAGCTCTCCGGGGAAGACCCAGTACTTC
.	TRBV7-2	.	TRBJ2-3	CASSYSVGTDTQYF	TGTGCCAGCAGCTATAGCGTGGGCACAGATACGCAGTATTTT
.	TRBV7-9	.	TRBJ2-7	CASSRRTARGDSYSYEQYF	TGTGCCAGCAGCCGTCGGACAGCCCGTGGCGACTCCTACTCCTACGAGCAGTACTTC
.	TRBV5-4	TRBD2	TRBJ2-5	CASNTGLAGGGETQYF	TGTGCCAGCAACACGGGACTAGCGGGAGGGGGAGAGACCCAGTACTTC
.	TRBV5-6	TRBD2	TRBJ2-7	CASSPGLALYEQYF	TGTGCCAGCAGCCCGGGACTAGCGCTCTACGAGCAGTACTTC
few	TRBV27	.	TRBJ2-1	CASSLFPGNEQFF	TGTGCCAGCAGTTTATTTCCGGGCAATGAGCAGTTCTTC
.	TRBV25-1	TRBD1	TRBJ1-4	CASSYPTGASYEKLFF	TGTGCCAGCAGTTACCCGACAGGGGCCAGCTATGAAAAACTGTTTTTT
.	TRBV28	.	TRBJ2-1	CASRRQEVTYNEQFF	TGTGCCAGCAGGAGACAGGAGGTTACCTACAATGAGCAGTTCTTC
.	TRBV2	.	TRBJ2-2	CASSEARVPGELFF	TGTGCCAGCAGTGAAGCGCGGGTGCCCGGGGAGCTGTTTTTT
few	TRBV10-3	TRBD2	TRBJ2-7	CAISLTSGSFITHEQYF	TGTGCCATCAGCCTGACTAGCGGGAGTTTTATTACCCACGAGCAGTACTTC
.	TRBV5-3	.	TRBJ2-2	CARSLDGPSVRGNTGELFF	TGTGCCAGAAGCTTGGATGGACCTTCGGTCCGGGGAAACACCGGGGAGCTGTTTTTT
.	TRBV28	TRBD1	TRBJ1-5	CASSSATGTQPQHF	TGTGCCAGCAGTTCAGCGACAGGGACTCAGCCCCAGCATTTT
.	TRBV28	.	TRBJ1-2	CASTVKGATDTF	TGTGCCAGCACGGTAAAAGGGGCAACGGACACCTTC
few	TRBV7-3	TRBD2	TRBJ2-3	CASHPTLISGRPGGTQYF	TGTGCCAGCCATCCCACTTTAATTAGCGGGAGACCGGGCGGTACGCAGTATTTT
.	TRBV4-3	TRBD2	TRBJ2-3	CASSQNPGGRDTQYF	TGCGCCAGCAGCCAAAATCCGGGCGGGAGAGATACGCAGTATTTT
.	TRBV9	TRBD1	TRBJ1-1	CASNRQGANTEAFF	TGTGCCAGCAACCGACAGGGCGCGAACACTGAAGCTTTCTTT